This T cell receptor beta chain was retrieved from a study of beta chain features in type 1 diabetes. This CDR3 contains 14 residues. CDR1 SGHAT and CDR2 FQNNGV come from the germline V gene. Trimming cost V 4 bases and J 5 bases, with 11 bases left between them. Study observations and caveats: Cells that show high TCR expression could be over-represented by cDNA sequencing. At VDJ recombination sites, type 1 diabetes patients had fewer insertions and more deleted nucleotides. People with Type 1 diabetes carried modestly yet significantly shorter TCRB CDR3s in all four CD4+ subsets.

About this clone itself: What it binds is unknown.

Every bit of the isolated RNA underwent reverse transcription, so sequencing read expressed TCRB transcripts. The protocol was immunoSEQ multiplex PCR, while the TCRdb copy is restricted to in-frame clones and leaves out a portion. The sample consists of hundreds of thousands of clones, 11% to 15% of them appearing once. The authors sorted CD4+ naive, central memory, regulatory and stem cell-like memory cells via CD45RO/CCR7/CD25/CD127/CD95/CD27. V gene TRBV11-2 combines with J gene TRBJ2-2; tentative D call: TRBD2 (5 bases). This sequence was found in a man aged 30 to 39 in good health. The sequencing sample was made of central memory CD4+ T cells from blood. The CDR3 region is CASSSREPTGELFF. The CDR3 DNA reads as TGTGCCAGCAGCTCCCGGGAACCAACCGGGGAGCTGTTTTTT.